Described below is a single T cell receptor beta chain sequence and its context. V was shortened by 0 bases and J by 2 bases, with 8 bases between the two germline ends. The germline V gene has CDR1 SGHNT and CDR2 YENEEA. There are 14 residues in the CDR3. The table came from immunoSEQ multiplex PCR; TCRdb's copy has only in-frame clones and leaves some out. The top ten clones hold roughly a tenth of a sample with more than 85,000 clones, roughly 80% of them seen once. These data are taken from a study of blood T cell repertoires in COVID-19. Across the study: Acute-phase and convalescent COVID-19 samples originated in the United States, Italy and Spain. T cells, B-cell-depleted T cells, or PBMCs supplied cDNA or gDNA.

The chain couples TRBV11-3 to TRBJ2-7, with TRBD1 as a possible D gene (6 bases). The sequenced material came from peripheral blood. This clonotype was obtained from a man in his sixties with active or convalescent COVID-19. CDR3 protein: CASSLDRQAYEQYF. The CDR3 DNA follows: TGTGCCAGCAGCTTAGATAGACAGGCCTACGAGCAGTACTTC.